A selection of T cell receptor beta chains follows, all from one sample in a study of blood T cell repertoires in COVID-19. TCRdb's table, derived via immunoSEQ multiplex PCR, lists solely in-frame clones and lacks some. The repertoire holds 85,000 to 120,000 clones, with 80% to 95% as singletons. Sequencing was done on a sample of peripheral blood. The receptor source for this set is a woman between 45 and 65 years old with COVID-19, enrolled during active disease. Each CDR3 is given with its conserved first and last residue. Fields, in order: clone size, D gene, V gene, J gene, CDR3 DNA, CDR3 protein. The D gene is left open where the match is weak. The size entry is marked missing in some rows and otherwise reads once, few, many or a size class.

size: NA; D: TRBD2; V: TRBV19; J: TRBJ2-1; DNA: TGTGCCAGTATGGGACCTAGCGGGCCCTACAATGAGCAGTTCTTC; CDR3: CASMGPSGPYNEQFF
size: once; D: NA; V: TRBV5-4; J: TRBJ1-2; DNA: TGTGCCAGCAGCTCGACAATGATCTATGGCTACACCTTC; CDR3: CASSSTMIYGYTF
size: NA; D: NA; V: TRBV5-6; J: TRBJ1-1; DNA: TGTGCCAGCAGCTTGGTAAAAGGACAGAGGGCTTTCTTT; CDR3: CASSLVKGQRAFF
size: NA; D: TRBD2; V: TRBV3-1/TRBV3-2; J: TRBJ2-5; DNA: TGTGCCAGCAGCCCGTGGACTAGCGCGGAACAAGAGACCCAGTACTTC; CDR3: CASSPWTSAEQETQYF
size: NA; D: TRBD1; V: TRBV4-1; J: TRBJ2-5; DNA: TGCGCCAGCAGCCAAGAGGGGACAGGGGAAGAGACCCAGTACTTC; CDR3: CASSQEGTGEETQYF
size: NA; D: NA; V: TRBV5-6; J: TRBJ1-6; DNA: TGTGCCAGCAGGGAAAACTACAGGGTTAATTCACCCCTCCACTTT; CDR3: CASRENYRVNSPLHF
size: NA; D: NA; V: TRBV6-1; J: TRBJ1-2; DNA: TGTGCCAGCAGTGAGACAGGCCTTGGGTATGGCTACACCTTC; CDR3: CASSETGLGYGYTF
size: NA; D: NA; V: TRBV7-8; J: TRBJ1-3; DNA: TGTGCCAGCAGCTTAGCTGGGAGGGGGGTACGCGGAAACACCATATATTTT; CDR3: CASSLAGRGVRGNTIYF
size: NA; D: TRBD1; V: TRBV6-1; J: TRBJ2-3; DNA: TGTGCCAGCAGTGAATGGATACTAGGGGACAGGGGCTTAACAGATACGCAGTATTTT; CDR3: CASSEWILGDRGLTDTQYF
size: NA; D: TRBD1; V: TRBV2; J: TRBJ1-5; DNA: TGTGCCAGCGCCGGGACAGGGGGGGATCAGCCCCAGCATTTT; CDR3: CASAGTGGDQPQHF
size: once; D: NA; V: TRBV6-2/TRBV6-3; J: TRBJ2-1; DNA: TGTGCCAGCAGTACAGGGAATACCTACAATGAGCAGTTCTTC; CDR3: CASSTGNTYNEQFF
size: NA; D: NA; V: TRBV15; J: TRBJ1-4; DNA: TGTGCCACCAGCAGAGGCGCAGGGCAGAATGAAAAACTGTTTTTT; CDR3: CATSRGAGQNEKLFF
size: NA; D: NA; V: TRBV12-3/TRBV12-4; J: TRBJ1-5; DNA: TGTGCCAGCACCGAGACTAATCAGCCCCAGCATTTT; CDR3: CASTETNQPQHF
size: once; D: NA; V: TRBV7-2; J: TRBJ2-2; DNA: TGTGCCAGCAGCCGTACCCGGTTCTTCAACACCGGGGAGCTGTTTTTT; CDR3: CASSRTRFFNTGELFF
size: NA; D: NA; V: TRBV19; J: TRBJ1-2; DNA: TGTGGAGGGGGCTATGGCTACACCTTC; CDR3: CGGGYGYTF
size: NA; D: NA; V: TRBV24-1; J: TRBJ1-1; DNA: TGTGCCACCAGTGATTCCCAGGGGTTCACTGAAGCTTTCTTT; CDR3: CATSDSQGFTEAFF
size: NA; D: NA; V: TRBV6-5; J: TRBJ1-6; DNA: TGTGCCAGCACCGATCCGGGGAATTCACCCCTCCACTTT; CDR3: CASTDPGNSPLHF
size: NA; D: NA; V: TRBV30; J: TRBJ1-5; DNA: TGTGCCTGGAGCGTTAATCAGCCCCAGCATTTT; CDR3: CAWSVNQPQHF
size: NA; D: NA; V: TRBV6-4; J: TRBJ2-3; DNA: TGTGCCAGCAGTGACGGCAGCGCAGATACGCAGTATTTT; CDR3: CASSDGSADTQYF
size: NA; D: TRBD2; V: TRBV10-3; J: TRBJ2-2; DNA: TGTGCCATCAGTGCCCGGGACTACCGGAACACCGGGGAGCTGTTTTTT; CDR3: CAISARDYRNTGELFF
size: NA; D: NA; V: TRBV7-2; J: TRBJ2-7; DNA: TGTGCCAGCAGCTATACCTACGAGCAGTACTTC; CDR3: CASSYTYEQYF
size: NA; D: TRBD1; V: TRBV14; J: TRBJ1-4; DNA: TGTGCCAGCAGCCACAGGGGGCTGGTTGAAAAACTGTTTTTT; CDR3: CASSHRGLVEKLFF
size: NA; D: TRBD2; V: TRBV3-1/TRBV3-2; J: TRBJ2-3; DNA: TGTGCCAGCAGCCAAGACCTAGCGGGGGGAGGGAAGTATTTT; CDR3: CASSQDLAGGGKYF
size: NA; D: NA; V: TRBV5-6; J: TRBJ1-1; DNA: TGTGCCAGCAGAGGGGCCCTGAACGCTGAAGCTTTCTTT; CDR3: CASRGALNAEAFF
size: NA; D: NA; V: TRBV7-9; J: TRBJ1-6; DNA: TGTGCCAGCAGCCAGAAATCACCCCTCCACTTT; CDR3: CASSQKSPLHF
size: NA; D: NA; V: TRBV29-1; J: TRBJ2-3; DNA: TGCAGCGTTGAAGAGACAGCAGATACGCAGTATTTT; CDR3: CSVEETADTQYF
size: NA; D: TRBD2; V: TRBV18; J: TRBJ2-3; DNA: TGTGCCAGCTCCTCTGAACCGGGACTAGTGACAGATACGCAGTATTTT; CDR3: CASSSEPGLVTDTQYF
size: NA; D: NA; V: TRBV28; J: TRBJ2-3; DNA: TGTGCCAGCAGCCTAGGGGCCGGCGGGGCAGATACGCAGTATTTT; CDR3: CASSLGAGGADTQYF
size: NA; D: NA; V: TRBV19; J: TRBJ2-2; DNA: TGTGCCAGTAGTATTAGGGGATCGGGCGGGGAGCTGTTTTTT; CDR3: CASSIRGSGGELFF
size: NA; D: NA; V: TRBV12-3/TRBV12-4; J: TRBJ1-2; DNA: TGTGCCAGCAGTCGGAAGGGGAAGTTGGGCTACACCTTC; CDR3: CASSRKGKLGYTF
size: NA; D: NA; V: TRBV2; J: TRBJ2-1; DNA: TGTGCCAGCAGTCCCCAACAGGGCCGCGTCGAGCAGTTCTTC; CDR3: CASSPQQGRVEQFF
size: NA; D: NA; V: TRBV28; J: TRBJ1-3; DNA: TGTGCCAGCAGTTTACTAACTAGCTCTGGAAACACCATATATTTT; CDR3: CASSLLTSSGNTIYF
size: NA; D: NA; V: TRBV6-2/TRBV6-3; J: TRBJ1-1; DNA: TGTGCCAGCAGTCGACAGGAGACTGAAGCTTTCTTT; CDR3: CASSRQETEAFF
size: NA; D: NA; V: TRBV5-1; J: TRBJ1-4; DNA: TGCGCCAGCAGCCCCGGGGGGCGCCTGTTTTTT; CDR3: CASSPGGRLFF
size: NA; D: TRBD1; V: TRBV7-2; J: TRBJ1-5; DNA: TGTGCCAGCAGCTTTCGTGGAGGGGGCCTTCATCAGCCCCAGCATTTT; CDR3: CASSFRGGGLHQPQHF
size: NA; D: NA; V: TRBV2; J: TRBJ1-1; DNA: TGTGCCATATCGGACAGATTGAGCCTTCTAGCTTTCTTT; CDR3: CAISDRLSLLAFF
size: NA; D: NA; V: TRBV28; J: TRBJ2-3; DNA: TGTGCCAGCAGTTTAAAGTCGGTACGGAGCACAGATACGCAGTATTTT; CDR3: CASSLKSVRSTDTQYF
size: once; D: TRBD1; V: TRBV19; J: TRBJ2-1; DNA: TGTGCCAGTAGTATTACAGGGGGCAGGAATGAGCAGTTCTTC; CDR3: CASSITGGRNEQFF
size: NA; D: TRBD1; V: TRBV2; J: TRBJ1-6; DNA: TGTGCCAGCAGGGAAAGCCGACAGGGGGCGGATTCACCCCTCCACTTT; CDR3: CASRESRQGADSPLHF
size: NA; D: NA; V: TRBV7-9; J: TRBJ2-1; DNA: TGTGCCAGCAGCTTAGCGGGGGGCAATGAGCAGTTCTTC; CDR3: CASSLAGGNEQFF
size: NA; D: TRBD1; V: TRBV6-1; J: TRBJ1-2; DNA: TGTGCCAGCAGTGACCCGACGACAGGGAACTATGGCTACACCTTC; CDR3: CASSDPTTGNYGYTF
size: NA; D: NA; V: TRBV3-1/TRBV3-2; J: TRBJ2-1; DNA: TGTGCCAGCAGCCAAGAACTAGGTCCCAATGAGCAGTTCTTC; CDR3: CASSQELGPNEQFF
size: NA; D: TRBD1; V: TRBV5-1; J: TRBJ1-6; DNA: TGCGCCAGCAGCCCCCGGACAGGGGTAACTTCACCCCTCCACTTT; CDR3: CASSPRTGVTSPLHF
size: NA; D: TRBD1; V: TRBV7-8; J: TRBJ2-5; DNA: TGTGCCAGCAGCTTATCAAGGGGGCCACAAGAGACCCAGTACTTC; CDR3: CASSLSRGPQETQYF
size: NA; D: NA; V: TRBV19; J: TRBJ2-5; DNA: TGTGCCAGTAGTATGCCCCAGGGAATGGGGACCCAGTACTTC; CDR3: CASSMPQGMGTQYF
size: NA; D: NA; V: TRBV27; J: TRBJ1-6; DNA: TGTGCCAGCAGTTTAGTAGGGCGGGGTTCACCCCTCCACTTT; CDR3: CASSLVGRGSPLHF
size: NA; D: TRBD1; V: TRBV6-5; J: TRBJ1-2; DNA: TGTGCCAGCACCGTTCGACAGGGGTCCCTCTATGGCTACACCTTC; CDR3: CASTVRQGSLYGYTF
size: NA; D: TRBD1; V: TRBV6-1; J: TRBJ2-4; DNA: TGTGCCAGCAGTGCGCCAAGGCAGGGGGAGAGGGGCATTCAGTACTTC; CDR3: CASSAPRQGERGIQYF
size: NA; D: TRBD1; V: TRBV7-8; J: TRBJ1-2; DNA: TGTGCCAGCAGCCCCCGACAGGGAGGTTACTATGGCTACACCTTC; CDR3: CASSPRQGGYYGYTF
size: NA; D: TRBD2; V: TRBV6-5; J: TRBJ2-1; DNA: TGTGCCAGCAGGGGAGGGGTAGGGAATGAGCAGTTCTTC; CDR3: CASRGGVGNEQFF
size: NA; D: NA; V: TRBV5-1; J: TRBJ1-3; DNA: TGCGCCAGCAGCCGCGGGGACCCCACGAGCTCTGGAAACACCATATATTTT; CDR3: CASSRGDPTSSGNTIYF
size: NA; D: TRBD1; V: TRBV3-1/TRBV3-2; J: TRBJ2-3; DNA: TGTGCCAGCAGCCAAGGTTGGCAGGGGGCGACAGATACGCAGTATTTT; CDR3: CASSQGWQGATDTQYF
size: NA; D: TRBD2; V: TRBV9; J: TRBJ2-3; DNA: TGTGCCAGCAGCGTAGGGACTAGCGGGGGGGATACGCAGTATTTT; CDR3: CASSVGTSGGDTQYF
size: NA; D: NA; V: TRBV5-1; J: TRBJ2-1; DNA: TGCGCCAGCAGCCCCCGGGGGAGCTCCTACAATGAGCAGTTCTTC; CDR3: CASSPRGSSYNEQFF
size: NA; D: TRBD2; V: TRBV19; J: TRBJ2-2; DNA: TGTGCCACGACAAGCGGGGCCGGGGAGCTGTTTTTT; CDR3: CATTSGAGELFF
size: NA; D: TRBD1; V: TRBV12-3/TRBV12-4; J: TRBJ1-2; DNA: TGTGCCAGCAGTGCGACAGGGGTTGGCGGCTACACCTTC; CDR3: CASSATGVGGYTF